Below, 19 T cell receptor beta chains from the same sample are listed, as sequenced in a study of OX40 agonist ivuxolimab in advanced cancers. Measured with immunoSEQ multiplex PCR; TCRdb has only the in-frame clones, and not every one. The sample shows about 100,000 clones, about 89% of them seen only once. Here the sequenced sample was CD4+ or CD8+ T cells sorted from blood, taken in a trial of the OX40 agonist ivuxolimab. Receptors were obtained from an adult with an advanced solid tumor such as melanoma, head and neck, liver or kidney cancer.

Note on this clone: Other DNA sequences in the sample encode the same CDR3. The CDR3 region has the DNA TGTGCCAGCAGCTTGTACGGATACACTGAAGCTTTCTTT. It specifies CASSLYGYTEAFF. The chain uses TRBV5-6 and TRBJ1-1, with unresolved D. The CDR3 has 13 residues. Trimming cost V 1 base and J 3 bases, with 7 bases left between them. Per the germline V gene, CDR1 is SGHDT and CDR2 is YYEEEE.

This rearrangement joins TRBV30 to TRBJ2-7, with TRBD1 matching 8 bases. CDR1 and CDR2 from the germline V gene are GTSNPN and SVGIG (reference sequence). The length of the CDR3 is 12 residues. Trimming cost V 4 bases and J 6 bases; bases outside gene matches: 5. DNA for the CDR3: TGTGCCTGGAACCCAGGGGGCGGCGAGCAGTACTTC. Translated: CAWNPGGGEQYF.

The gene calls are TRBV21-1 and TRBJ2-7. TRBV21-1 constitutes a pseudogene. CDR3 length equals 15 residues. CDR3 sequence: CASSKYPNGRYEQYF. CDR3 nucleotide sequence: TGTGCCAGCAGCAAATATCCTAATGGGCGGTACGAGCAGTACTTC.

This chain connects TRBV6-1 to TRBJ2-7; TRBD2 might be the D (7 bases). V gave up 4 bases and J gave up 3 bases, with 10 bases separating them. Germline V gives CDR1 MNHNS, CDR2 SASEGT. CDR3 size: 13 residues. The CDR3 loop is CASSVGGLYEQYF. The CDR3 DNA sequence: TGTGCCAGCAGTGTGGGGGGGCTCTACGAGCAGTACTTC.

The chain links TRBV27 to TRBJ2-5; D call uncertain. In germline, CDR1 is MNHEY, CDR2 SMNVEV (reference sequence). V lost 6 bases to trimming and J lost 1 base, with 9 bases between them. The CDR3 length is 13 residues. As DNA, the CDR3 is TGTGCCAGCAGACCCGGGTTCCAAGAGACCCAGTACTTC. Its protein is CASRPGFQETQYF.

This chain connects TRBV6-1 to TRBJ1-4; D possibly corresponds to TRBD1 (5 bases). Germline V CDR1 and CDR2: MNHNS, SASEGT. The CDR3 is made up of 14 amino acids. V lost 7 bases, J lost 3 bases, and 12 bases lay in between. The CDR3 reads CASNLRGANEKLFF. Written as DNA, the CDR3 is TGTGCCAGCAACCTCAGAGGGGCTAATGAAAAACTGTTTTTT.

This clone appeared a few times. V usage is TRBV30 and J usage is TRBJ1-2, with D tentatively TRBD1 (6 bases). The CDR3 covers 15 residues. Germline V CDR1 and CDR2: GTSNPN, SVGIG (reference sequence). V was pared by 5 bases and J by 0 bases, with 16 bases between. The CDR3 protein is CAWFAYRASNYGYTF. In nucleotides, the CDR3 is TGTGCCTGGTTCGCCTACAGGGCCTCTAACTATGGCTACACCTTC.

The chain recombines TRBV2 with TRBJ2-6, with D possibly TRBD1 on 7 matching bases. The CDR3 is 16 residues long. Germline V gene sequence: CDR1 SNHLY, CDR2 FYNNEI. With 6 bases removed from V and 0 bases from J, the gap between germline ends came to 12 bases. The CDR3 nucleotides are TGTGCCAGCAGCCCCCAGGGGGGCTCTGGGGCCAACGTCCTGACTTTC. This codes for CASSPQGGSGANVLTF.

The chain uses TRBV28 and TRBJ2-1; perhaps TRBD2 as D (7 bases). V lost 8 bases, J lost 8 bases, and 22 bases lay in between. CDR3 length: 15 amino acids. Germline CDR1 and CDR2: MDHEN and SYDVKM. In nucleotides, the CDR3 is TGTGCCAGCCAGTGGGGGGGCGGGAGCTCCGATGAGCAGTTCTTC. This codes for CASQWGGGSSDEQFF. The full variable domain, with the rest looked up from reference TRBV28 and TRBJ2-1, is DVKVTQSSRYLVKRTGEKVFLECVQDMDHENMFWYRQDPGLGLRLIYFSYDVKMKEKGDIPEGYSVSREKKERFSLILESASTNQTSMYLCASQWGGGSSDEQFFGPGTRLTVL.

This clone came up once. V gene TRBV5-4 combines with J gene TRBJ2-7; D is uncertain. The germline CDR1 and CDR2 sequences are SGHNT and YYREEE (reference sequence). CDR3 length: 13 residues. With 6 bases removed from V and 0 bases from J, the gap between germline ends came to 10 bases. CDR3 sequence (DNA): TGTGCCAGCAAGACCTACAGCTCCTACGAGCAGTACTTC. It yields the protein CASKTYSSYEQYF.

This chain joins TRBV25-1 and TRBJ2-7; no definite D call. The CDR3 runs 11 residues. Germline V gene data show CDR1 as MGHDK and CDR2 as SYGVNS. The V end lost 3 bases, the J end lost 7 bases, and 7 bases lay between the germline ends. CDR3 in amino acids: CASSDAREQYF. The CDR3 bases are TGTGCCAGCAGTGATGCCCGGGAGCAGTACTTC.

The V call is TRBV7-7, the J call TRBJ2-5, with D perhaps matching TRBD2 (7 bases). Germline V lookup: CDR1 SSHAT, CDR2 FNYEAQ (reference sequence). CDR3 length: 18 amino acids. V was trimmed by 2 bases and J by 7 bases, leaving 26 bases between them. The DNA of the CDR3 is TGTGCCAGCAGCTTAAGGACCACCGAGGGGGGGAAGTCTGGGACCCAGTACTTC. It is translated as CASSLRTTEGGKSGTQYF. The whole variable domain, filled in from reference TRBV7-7 and TRBJ2-5, reads GAGVSQSPRYKVTKRGQDVTLRCDPISSHATLYWYQQALGQGPEFLTYFNYEAQPDKSGLPSDRFSAERPEGSISTLTIQRTEQRDSAMYRCASSLRTTEGGKSGTQYFGPGTRLLVL.

The rearrangement uses TRBV4-2 and TRBJ2-7; 10 bases are shared with TRBD2. This CDR3 is 15 amino acids long. CDR1 is LGHNA, CDR2 YNFKEQ, per germline. V dropped 1 base and J dropped 2; count of bases not matched to a gene: 2. CDR3 residues: CASSQGAGGAYEQYF. DNA for the CDR3: TGTGCCAGCAGCCAAGGAGCGGGAGGGGCCTACGAGCAGTACTTC.

The rearrangement uses TRBV7-6 and TRBJ2-7, with D perhaps being TRBD1 or TRBD2 (5 bases each). CDR1 and CDR2 (germline): SGHVS, FNYEAQ. Trimming left V 5 bases short and J 0 bases short, with 8 bases between. CDR3 length equals 13 residues. The CDR3 region has the DNA TGTGCCAGCAGCCGGGGCTTCTCCTACGAGCAGTACTTC. Translation gives CASSRGFSYEQYF.

V usage is TRBV28 and J usage is TRBJ2-7, with no clear D. Germline values: CDR1 MDHEN, CDR2 SYDVKM. CDR3 size: 12 residues. V shed 7 bases and J shed 3 bases, with 10 bases lying between them. DNA for the CDR3: TGTGCCAGCAAATTGGGCAGCTACGAGCAGTACTTC. Translation gives CASKLGSYEQYF.

The chain combines TRBV6-6 with TRBJ2-7; D gene ambiguous. Trimming stripped 6 bases from V and 0 bases from J, with 15 bases between. From germline, CDR1 is MNHNY and CDR2 SVGAGI (reference sequence). There are 15 residues in the CDR3. CDR3 loop: CASSPDNPSSYEQYF. The CDR3 nucleotides are TGTGCCAGCAGCCCTGACAATCCGAGCTCCTACGAGCAGTACTTC.

This clone appeared once. The J gene is TRBJ2-2, the V gene TRBV12-2; the D call in the table, TRBD2, was not verified against the DNA. TRBV12-2 is a listed pseudogene. There are 17 residues in the CDR3. CDR3 amino acids: CASRLGNCKRNTGELFF. In nucleotides, the CDR3 is TGTGCAAGTCGCTTAGGAAATTGCAAGCGGAACACCGGGGAGCTGTTTTTT.

A few counts support this clone. The V and J genes are TRBV27 and TRBJ1-3, with unresolved D. There are 15 residues in the CDR3. CDR1 is MNHEY, CDR2 SMNVEV, per germline (reference sequence). V dropped 0 bases and J dropped 0 bases, with 6 bases sitting between them. The CDR3 nucleotides are TGTGCCAGCAGTTTATCTGTCTTCTCTGGAAACACCATATATTTT. Amino acids: CASSLSVFSGNTIYF.

The V gene is TRBV5-1, the J gene TRBJ2-5, with D perhaps TRBD2 (5 bases). With 3 bases removed from V and 1 base from J, the gap between germline ends came to 10 bases. Germline CDR1 and CDR2: SGHRS and YFSETQ. The CDR3 has 14 residues. As DNA, the CDR3 is TGCGCCAGCAGCTCCGGGATCCTCCAAGAGACCCAGTACTTC. This translates into CASSSGILQETQYF.